The 18 T cell receptor beta chains below were found in one sample sequenced in a study of persistence of HIV-infected CD4 T cells. Sequencing used immunoSEQ version 4 in survey mode. Some clones are missing from TCRdb's copy, which holds only in-frame ones; the method was immunoSEQ multiplex PCR. Altogether around 32,000 clones are present, 70% being singletons, with the ten largest covering about 1.5%. An overlapping HIV-1 Gag peptide pool stimulated these cells at 0.85 to 1 ug/peptide/mL. CD4+ T cells upregulating both CD40 ligand and CD69 were sorted as responding cells. Antigens of these TCRs are unknown. The sample here was CD4+ T cells sorted from PBMCs after 18-hour stimulation, taken from a patient who received antiretroviral therapy. The source of these receptors is an adult man with HIV who was CMV-seropositive.

The chain couples TRBV4-2 to TRBJ1-1; weak D call: TRBD1 (5 bases). There are 14 residues in the CDR3. The germline V gene has CDR1 LGHNA and CDR2 YNFKEQ. Trimming removed 4 bases from V and 5 bases from J, with 14 bases in between. The CDR3 DNA reads as TGTGCCAGCAGCCCATCGGAGGGGACGACTGAAGCTTTCTTT. Its translation: CASSPSEGTTEAFF.

This clone was counted only a few times. This sequence joins TRBV7-2 and TRBJ2-1; D is possibly TRBD2 (5 bases). Germline values: CDR1 SGHTA, CDR2 FQGNSA. Trimming shortened V by 8 bases and J by 3 bases, and 14 bases separated the two germline ends. This CDR3 comprises 14 residues. The CDR3 reads CASGLDLNYNEQFF. The DNA of the CDR3 is TGTGCCAGCGGCCTGGACTTAAACTACAATGAGCAGTTCTTC.

This clone is medium-sized in the sample. The gene calls are TRBV7-9 and TRBJ1-5; D uncertain. V lost 1 base to trimming and J lost 3 bases, with 10 bases between them. The CDR3 totals 15 residues. The germline CDR1 and CDR2 sequences are SEHNR and FQNEAQ (reference sequence). CDR3 coding DNA: TGTGCCAGCAGCTTAGGGCCGGGCCACAATCAGCCCCAGCATTTT. It yields the protein CASSLGPGHNQPQHF.

CDR3 nucleotide sequence: TGTGCCAGTAGTATAGTCGGCAGGGACACTCACTATGGCTACACCTTC. Protein sequence: CASSIVGRDTHYGYTF. The rearrangement uses TRBV19 and TRBJ1-2; D possibly corresponds to TRBD1 (6 bases). V lost 1 base and J 3 bases, leaving 15 bases between the germline ends. The CDR3 sequence is 16 residues long. CDR1 and CDR2 from the germline V gene are LNHDA and SQIVND (reference sequence). The whole variable domain, filled in from reference TRBV19 and TRBJ1-2, reads DGGITQSPKYLFRKEGQNVTLSCEQNLNHDAMYWYRQDPGQGLRLIYYSQIVNDFQKGDIAEGYSVSREKKESFPLTVTSAQKNPTAFYLCASSIVGRDTHYGYTFGSGTRLTVV.

The genes are TRBV24-1 and TRBJ1-2, with D possibly being TRBD1 (6 bases). The V gene lost 9 bases and the J gene lost 1 base, with 8 bases spanning the gap. The CDR3 is 12 amino acids. Germline CDR1 is KGHDR and CDR2 is SFDVKD. The CDR3 here is CATEDSNYGYTF. CDR3 nucleotide sequence: TGTGCCACCGAGGACAGTAACTATGGCTACACCTTC.

For this clone: The same CDR3 is also encoded by other DNA sequences in this sample. The rearrangement joins TRBV19 to TRBJ2-1, with 14 bases aligning to TRBD2. The CDR3 is 15 amino acids. Per germline, CDR1 LNHDA and CDR2 SQIVND (reference sequence). J lost 7 bases, V lost 3 bases, and 2 bases had no gene match. CDR3 nucleotide sequence: TGTGCCAGTAGTATGGGACTAGCGGGGGTTAATGAGCAGTTCTTC. This codes for CASSMGLAGVNEQFF.

The rearrangement uses TRBV29-1 and TRBJ2-7; D possibly corresponds to TRBD2 (6 bases). Germline CDR1 and CDR2: SQVTM and ANQGSEA. The CDR3 sequence is 13 residues long. Trimming pared 4 bases from V and 9 bases from J, leaving 19 bases between. The chain's CDR3 is CSVVEGPSTGQYF. The CDR3 region has the DNA TGCAGCGTTGTGGAGGGGCCCTCTACGGGGCAGTACTTC.

There are a few counts of this clone. This chain links TRBV5-1 with TRBJ2-2, with 8 bases matching TRBD1. Per the germline V gene, CDR1 is SGHRS and CDR2 is YFSETQ. Trimming cost V 3 bases and J 1 base; bases outside gene matches: 2. This CDR3 is built from 15 residues. The CDR3: CASSWGQVNTGELFF. CDR3 DNA sequence: TGCGCCAGCAGCTGGGGACAGGTGAACACCGGGGAGCTGTTTTTT.

The CDR3 is CSASHLRAGASSPYEQYF. CDR3 bases: TGCAGTGCTAGTCACCTCCGAGCGGGGGCCTCCAGTCCATACGAGCAGTACTTC. The V and J genes are TRBV20-1 and TRBJ2-7; 8 bases are a match to TRBD2. Germline CDR1 and CDR2: DFQATT and SNEGSKA (reference sequence). V was pared by 3 bases and J by 4 bases, with 20 bases of the junction left unmatched. This CDR3 spans 18 amino acids.

V is TRBV5-1 and J is TRBJ2-1, with 7 nucleotides matching TRBD1. The germline V gene encodes CDR1 SGHRS and CDR2 YFSETQ. This CDR3 is built from 16 residues. The V and J ends lost 1 base and 4 bases, in that order; junction bases with no gene match: 8. As DNA, the CDR3 is TGCGCCAGCAGCTTGACGGGACAGCCCCTTTACAATGAGCAGTTCTTC. This translates into CASSLTGQPLYNEQFF. The entire variable domain, with the rest obtained from reference TRBV5-1 and TRBJ2-1, is as follows: KAGVTQTPRYLIKTRGQQVTLSCSPISGHRSVSWYQQTPGQGLQFLFEYFSETQRNKGNFPGRFSGRQFSNSRSEMNVSTLELGDSALYLCASSLTGQPLYNEQFFGPGTRLTVL.

The chain joins TRBV12-5 to TRBJ1-4; D remains ambiguous. Germline V gives CDR1 LGHNT, CDR2 FRNRAP. The V and J ends lost 1 base and 5 bases respectively, with 14 bases between them. The CDR3 contains 16 residues. The CDR3 here is CASGLGFGQSNEKLFF. CDR3 nucleotide sequence: TGTGCTAGTGGTTTGGGGTTTGGGCAGAGCAATGAAAAACTGTTTTTT.

The genes are TRBV5-4 and TRBJ2-1; 8 bases agree with TRBD2. The V segment lost 3 bases and the J segment 7 bases; nucleotides outside the gene matches: 15. Germline loops: CDR1 SGHNT, CDR2 YYREEE (reference sequence). This CDR3 is built from 17 residues. In DNA form, the CDR3 reads TGTGCCAGCAGCTCGGGCATTGTGCGGGGGACTAGAAATGAGCAGTTCTTC. Translation gives CASSSGIVRGTRNEQFF.

The chain recombines TRBV9 with TRBJ1-4; D perhaps matches TRBD1 (5 bases). The germline V gene has CDR1 SGDLS and CDR2 YYNGEE. The length of the CDR3 is 16 residues. V was cut by 4 bases and J by 8 bases, with 21 bases left in between. Here the CDR3 DNA reads TGTGCCAGCAGCCTAAGAGTGGGGGGGATTGGAGAAAAACTGTTTTTT. Translation gives CASSLRVGGIGEKLFF.

This sequence joins TRBV6-5 and TRBJ1-1; possible D gene TRBD1, 5 bases. This CDR3 spans 13 amino acids. Germline CDR1 MNHEY, CDR2 SVGAGI. V was shortened by 2 bases and J by 3 bases, with 7 bases between the two germline ends. Here the CDR3 reads CASSYRGYTEAFF. As DNA, the CDR3 is TGTGCCAGCAGTTACAGGGGTTACACTGAAGCTTTCTTT.

As regards this clone: At one end the junction does not follow the germline gene, possibly because of a read error. The chain combines TRBV5-6 with TRBJ1-2, with D perhaps TRBD1 (6 bases). The CDR3 is made up of 14 amino acids. The V gene's germline CDR1 is SGHDT and CDR2 YYEEEE. CDR3 amino acids: CASRLDSSNYGYTF. CDR3 DNA sequence: TGTGCCAGCAGATTGGACAGTTCTAACTATGGCTACACCTTC.

The rearrangement links TRBV7-9 to TRBJ2-5; 15 bases are a match to TRBD2. The CDR3 is made up of 16 amino acids. The V gene end was trimmed by 3 bases and the J gene end by 4 bases; junction bases not matched to a gene: 3. Germline V gives CDR1 SEHNR, CDR2 FQNEAQ (reference sequence). The chain's CDR3 is CASSLGLAGGVETQYF. The CDR3 nucleotides read TGTGCCAGCAGCTTGGGACTAGCGGGGGGAGTAGAGACCCAGTACTTC. The entire variable domain, with the rest obtained from reference TRBV7-9 and TRBJ2-5, is as follows: DTGVSQNPRHKITKRGQNVTFRCDPISEHNRLYWYRQTLGQGPEFLTYFQNEAQLEKSRLLSDRFSAERPKGSFSTLEIQRTEQGDSAMYLCASSLGLAGGVETQYFGPGTRLLVL.

The V gene is TRBV10-3, the J gene TRBJ2-2, with 7 bases identical to TRBD1. The CDR3 extends over 15 amino acids. V shed 6 bases and J 1 base; nucleotides not matched to a gene: 5. Germline V gene sequence: CDR1 ENHRY, CDR2 SYGVKD. The CDR3: CAIRAPGGNTGELFF. CDR3 DNA sequence: TGTGCCATCAGAGCCCCAGGGGGGAACACCGGGGAGCTGTTTTTT.

This clone is deemed medium-sized. The same CDR3 is also encoded by other DNA sequences in this sample. The V gene is TRBV7-8, the J gene TRBJ1-2, with TRBD1 matching over 10 bases. Germline CDR1 SGHVS, CDR2 FQNEAQ. V was clipped by 1 base and J by 4 bases; unmatched bases: 3. CDR3 length: 15 residues. Written as DNA, the CDR3 is TGTGCCAGCAGCTTAGGACAGGGGGCTGGCTATGGCTACACCTTC. This gives the protein CASSLGQGAGYGYTF.